This is a list of T cell receptor beta chains from one sample in a study of T cell changes during pregnancy in multiple sclerosis. TCRdb's table, derived via immunoSEQ multiplex PCR, lists solely in-frame clones and lacks some. The repertoire consists of about 87,000 clones, with 80% to 95% occurring once and the leading ten covering under 1.5%. The material was peripheral blood, obtained in the third trimester of pregnancy. Receptor source: a female donor in good health, enrolled as a control in a pregnancy study. Both conserved end residues are part of each CDR3. D genes are given only for firm matches. Some rows mark clone size as missing; the rest say once, few, many or name a class of expanded clone.

>TRBV2|NA|NA|TRBJ2-7
TGTGCCAGCAGTGAACTCCACTTTACGGACGAGCAGTACTTC
CASSELHFTDEQYF
>TRBV11-2|NA|NA|TRBJ2-1
TGTGCCAGCAGCGACTCAACGCCGCAGAGGGCGGGGAATGAGCAGTTCTTC
CASSDSTPQRAGNEQFF
>TRBV2|NA|TRBD1|TRBJ2-1
TGTGCCAGCACGTTGGGACAGCAGATATACAATGAGCAGTTCTTC
CASTLGQQIYNEQFF
>TRBV2|NA|NA|TRBJ2-3
TGTGCCGGCCAACTAGTTAGCAGCGCAGATACGCAGTATTTT
CAGQLVSSADTQYF
>TRBV19|NA|NA|TRBJ2-2
TGTGCCAGGACAGGGAACACCGGGGAGCTGTTTTTT
CARTGNTGELFF
>TRBV5-5|NA|NA|TRBJ1-2
TGTGCCAGCAGCTTCGGGGACTATGGCTACACCTTC
CASSFGDYGYTF
>TRBV7-8|once|TRBD2|TRBJ2-7
TGTGCCAGCAGCTCGACTAGCGGCTACGAGCAGTACTTC
CASSSTSGYEQYF
>TRBV28|once|TRBD2|TRBJ2-3
TGTGCCAGCAGTTCCGTCGCGGGAGGGCACACAGATACGCAGTATTTT
CASSSVAGGHTDTQYF
>TRBV5-6|NA|NA|TRBJ1-5
TGTGCCAGCAGCTTGAGGGGGAATGTCGTTCAGCCCCAGCATTTT
CASSLRGNVVQPQHF
>TRBV18|NA|NA|TRBJ2-3
TGTGCCAGCTCACCACTACAGTACGGCCCAGATACGCAGTATTTT
CASSPLQYGPDTQYF
>TRBV2|few|NA|TRBJ1-2
TGTGCCAGCGTCGGAGGCGTTAACTATGGCTACACCTTC
CASVGGVNYGYTF
>TRBV13|NA|NA|TRBJ2-3
TGTGCCAGCAGCTTGCGGGGGCTCGAGCCAGATACGCAGTATTTT
CASSLRGLEPDTQYF
>TRBV5-1|few|TRBD1|TRBJ1-1
TGCGCCAGCAGCTTACTACAGGGGGGCACTGAAGCTTTCTTT
CASSLLQGGTEAFF
>TRBV19|NA|NA|TRBJ2-1
TGTGCCAGTAGTATGGCAGCCTACAATGAGCAGTTCTTC
CASSMAAYNEQFF
>TRBV2|once|TRBD1|TRBJ1-4
TGTGCCAGCCACCCGGGACAGGGTGGGATTAATGAAAAACTGTTTTTT
CASHPGQGGINEKLFF
>TRBV27|NA|NA|TRBJ1-2
TGTGCCAGCAGTCCTCGTACAGGGTACTATGGCTACACCTTC
CASSPRTGYYGYTF
>TRBV2|NA|NA|TRBJ2-5
TGTGCCAGCAGTGAGATAGGGGCAGACACCCAGTACTTC
CASSEIGADTQYF
>TRBV30|NA|NA|TRBJ2-1
TGTGCCTGGAGTGAGGAGGGTTGGAATGAGCAGTTCTTC
CAWSEEGWNEQFF
>TRBV5-8|once|NA|TRBJ1-5
TGTGCCAGCAGCTTGGATTATTTAGTCGACAGTCCCCAGCATTTT
CASSLDYLVDSPQHF
>TRBV6-5|NA|TRBD2|TRBJ2-7
TGTGCCAGCAGCACCCTCCGGACTAGCGGGGGCGAGCAGTACTTC
CASSTLRTSGGEQYF
>TRBV19|NA|NA|TRBJ2-3
TGTGCCAGTAGTATAGTTGACACCGGAGGGCCGGGTAGTACGCAGTATTTT
CASSIVDTGGPGSTQYF
>TRBV6-4|NA|NA|TRBJ1-2
TGTGCCAGCCCCGCAGGGATGGATGGCTACACCTTC
CASPAGMDGYTF
>TRBV6-5|NA|NA|TRBJ2-7
TGTGCCAGCAGCCTAAAGTTGGGGGCCGAGTACGAGCAGTACTTC
CASSLKLGAEYEQYF
>TRBV6-5|NA|TRBD1|TRBJ2-5
TGTGCCAGCAGTTACTCGACAGGGGGAGAGACCCAGTACTTC
CASSYSTGGETQYF
>TRBV7-2|NA|NA|TRBJ1-1
TGTGCCAGCAGCTTAGCCACAGCCTTCACTGAAGCTTTCTTT
CASSLATAFTEAFF
>TRBV7-6|once|NA|TRBJ2-6
TGTGCCAGCAGCCATGATAGCTCTGGGGCCAACGTCCTGACTTTC
CASSHDSSGANVLTF
>TRBV28|NA|NA|TRBJ2-1
TGTGCCAGCAGTTTAAGTCCGGACATAAGGGGAAATGAGCAGTTCTTC
CASSLSPDIRGNEQFF
>TRBV6-1|NA|TRBD1|TRBJ1-6
TGTGCCAGCAGAGCTCTACAGGGGGGAAATTCACCCCTCCACTTT
CASRALQGGNSPLHF
>TRBV6-5|NA|NA|TRBJ2-1
TGTGCCAGCCGCCTGATGGGTCCCTCGGGGGAGCAGTTCTTC
CASRLMGPSGEQFF
>TRBV29-1|NA|NA|TRBJ2-4
TGCAGCGTTGGCGGGAAAAACATTCAGTACTTC
CSVGGKNIQYF
>TRBV7-2|NA|NA|TRBJ1-5
TGTGCCAGCAGCCCCCCGGGACAGCCCCAGCATTTT
CASSPPGQPQHF
>TRBV11-2|NA|NA|TRBJ2-1
TGTGCCAGCAGCTTCTCTCAGGGTTATGAGCAGTTCTTC
CASSFSQGYEQFF
>TRBV4-1|NA|NA|TRBJ2-7
TGCGCCAGCAGCCAAGTAACGGGTTCCTACGAGCAGTACTTC
CASSQVTGSYEQYF
>TRBV4-1|NA|NA|TRBJ2-7
TGCGCCAGCAGCCAAAGCGGATCCTACGAACAGTACTTC
CASSQSGSYEQYF
>TRBV4-1|NA|NA|TRBJ1-2
TGCGCCAGCAGCCAAGAAGGGACACCAGGCCCATTTGGCTACACCTTC
CASSQEGTPGPFGYTF
>TRBV5-1|NA|TRBD2|TRBJ2-2
TGCGCCAGCAGCAGAAGGACTAGCGGGATGAACACCGGGGAGCTGTTTTTT
CASSRRTSGMNTGELFF
>TRBV7-2|NA|NA|TRBJ2-1
TGTGCCAGCAGCTTAGAAGCGGTGTATGAGCAGTTCTTC
CASSLEAVYEQFF
>TRBV2|few|NA|TRBJ1-5
TGTGCCAGCACCGCAGGGCCTCAGCCCCAGCATTTT
CASTAGPQPQHF
>TRBV18|NA|NA|TRBJ2-7
TGTGCCAGCTCACCACCGGTAACGGGAAAATCCTACGAGCAGTACTTC
CASSPPVTGKSYEQYF
>TRBV19|NA|NA|TRBJ1-5
TGTGCCAGTAGTATAGATGGGGGGATTCGACCCCAGCATTTT
CASSIDGGIRPQHF
>TRBV19|NA|TRBD1|TRBJ2-7
TGTGCCAGTAGCCCAGGACAGGGAGGCTCCTACGAGCAGTACTTC
CASSPGQGGSYEQYF
>TRBV7-6|NA|NA|TRBJ1-5
TGTGCCAGCAGCTTAGCTGCGGGGGGCAGCCAGCCCCAGCATTTT
CASSLAAGGSQPQHF
>TRBV4-1|NA|NA|TRBJ1-4
TGCGCCAGCAGCCAACGGCGGGGGGCTAATGAAAAACTGTTTTTT
CASSQRRGANEKLFF
>TRBV5-1|NA|NA|TRBJ1-5
TGCGCCAGCAGCCCAAATAGGGGGACCAGCAATCAGCCCCAGCATTTT
CASSPNRGTSNQPQHF
>TRBV5-1|NA|NA|TRBJ2-5
TGCGCCAGCAGCTTGGGACAGGTTCAAGAGACCCAGTACTTC
CASSLGQVQETQYF
>TRBV6-5|NA|NA|TRBJ2-7
TGTGCCAGCAGAATAAACAGGGACACCTACGAGCAGTACTTC
CASRINRDTYEQYF